These 10 T cell receptor beta chains originate from one sample sequenced in a study of human T cells and chemical hapten exposure (dated by TCRdb to the early 2020s). To prepare the library, RACE was applied. Sequenced on a NextSeq 500. TCRdb reworked the public reads: Q25 trimming with fastp, MiXCR clone assembly, productive beta chains retained. Rows with one shared CDR3 protein collapse into an entry with the most common genes and DNA. Present in this sample are 25,000 to 35,000 distinct CDR3 sequences, 5.8% of which were seen just once. Of the sample, around 5.7% is held by the ten largest clones. Explained via the paper, the time point label denotes: patch test 3, about 24 weeks after DPC sensitization. According to the study, the label for this sample's treatment or condition signals: therapeutic diphenylcyclopropenone sensitization with weekly scalp DPC. The starting material was whole blood, obtained in connection with sensitization to the hapten diphenylcyclopropenone (DPC). These receptors originate from a man aged 25 to 40 with alopecia areata. Some clones in this sample may be carry-over from other donors' samples.

This clonotype was detected ten times or more. The genes are TRBV7-9 and TRBJ2-7; the D is unclear. Germline assignment: CDR1 SEHNR and CDR2 FQNEAQ (reference sequence). The CDR3 length is 11 residues. Trimming shortened V by 5 bases and J by 6 bases, and 8 bases separated the two germline ends. CDR3 sequence reads: CASSPIFEQYF. CDR3 DNA sequence: TGTGCCAGCAGCCCCATTTTCGAGCAGTACTTC. The full variable domain, with the rest looked up from reference TRBV7-9 and TRBJ2-7, is DTGVSQNPRHKITKRGQNVTFRCDPISEHNRLYWYRQTLGQGPEFLTYFQNEAQLEKSRLLSDRFSAERPKGSFSTLEIQRTEQGDSAMYLCASSPIFEQYFGPGTRLTVT.

This clonotype came up many times. CDR3 DNA sequence: TGTGCCAGCAGCTTAGCGGGGGGACTGAGCTCCTATAATTCACCCCTCCACTTT. This encodes CASSLAGGLSSYNSPLHF. J is TRBJ1-6 and V is TRBV7-2; perhaps TRBD1 as D (5 bases). The CDR3 sequence is 18 residues long. Trimming took 0 bases from V and 0 from J, leaving 12 bases between them. CDR1 and CDR2 (germline): SGHTA, FQGNSA.

The sample holds many counts of this clonotype. This chain links TRBV19 with TRBJ2-5, with TRBD1 identical over 7 bases. Germline assignment: CDR1 LNHDA and CDR2 SQIVND (reference sequence). Germline trimming cut 5 bases from V and 2 bases from J; bases unmatched to any gene: 5. The CDR3 is 14 residues long. The CDR3 is CASSWTGGQETQYF. Here the CDR3 DNA reads TGTGCCAGTAGTTGGACAGGAGGTCAAGAGACCCAGTACTTC.

This clonotype was observed at least ten times. The gene calls are TRBV29-1 and TRBJ2-7; no firm D call. The CDR3 is 12 amino acids. The germline V and J ends were trimmed by 3 bases and 0 bases, with 6 bases remaining between them. Germline CDR1 is SQVTM and CDR2 is ANQGSEA. The CDR3 loop is CSVEQASYEQYF. In DNA form, the CDR3 reads TGCAGCGTTGAGCAGGCCTCCTACGAGCAGTACTTC.

This clonotype was observed many times. The chain links TRBV3-1 to TRBJ2-7; 7 bases align to TRBD2. CDR3 size: 16 residues. The junction had 11 bases not matched to a gene; V was cut back by 0 bases and J by 6 bases. Germline V gene lookup returns CDR1 LGHDT and CDR2 YNNKEL (reference sequence). The CDR3 region is CASSQDLGAGVVEQYF. CDR3 nucleotide sequence: TGTGCCAGCAGCCAAGATCTCGGCGCGGGAGTGGTCGAGCAGTACTTC.

In its sample, this clonotype was seen many times. The chain uses TRBV18 and TRBJ2-3; D perhaps matches TRBD1 (5 bases). This CDR3 has 17 amino acids. Germline values: CDR1 KGHSH, CDR2 LQKENI. V dropped 2 bases and J dropped 2 bases, with 17 bases sitting between them. CDR3 protein: CASSPGLFAGNTDTQYF. DNA of the CDR3: TGTGCCAGCTCACCAGGGTTATTCGCAGGGAACACAGATACGCAGTATTTT. The variable domain in full, completed from reference TRBV18 and TRBJ2-3, reads NAGVMQNPRHLVRRRGQEARLRCSPMKGHSHVYWYRQLPEEGLKFMVYLQKENIIDESGMPKERFSAEFPKEGPSILRIQQVVRGDSAAYFCASSPGLFAGNTDTQYFGPGTRLTVL.

This clonotype was counted many times. CDR3: CASSHGQGSNEKLFF. In DNA, the CDR3 is TGTGCCAGCAGTCACGGACAGGGTAGTAATGAAAAACTGTTTTTT. This chain uses TRBV6-6 with TRBJ1-4, with 8 bases identical to TRBD1. The germline V gene encodes CDR1 MNHNY and CDR2 SVGAGI (reference sequence). The V segment lost 5 bases and the J segment 4 bases; nucleotides outside the gene matches: 6. The CDR3 runs to 15 residues.

This clonotype was detected many times. The chain links TRBV7-9 to TRBJ2-3, with no clear D. This CDR3 has 14 amino acids. V lost 6 bases and J 3 bases, leaving 13 bases between the germline ends. CDR1 is SEHNR, CDR2 FQNEAQ, per germline (reference sequence). Written as DNA, the CDR3 is TGTGCCAGCAGTCCCCAGGATAGGACAGATACGCAGTATTTT. It is translated as CASSPQDRTDTQYF.

There are many counts of this clonotype. CDR3 residues: CSARDRAGGETQYF. In DNA, the CDR3 is TGCAGTGCTAGAGATCGGGCAGGAGGGGAGACCCAGTACTTC. The chain uses TRBV20-1 and TRBJ2-5; TRBD2 might be the D (6 bases). Trimming pared 0 bases from V and 5 bases from J, leaving 13 bases between. Germline CDR1 reads DFQATT; CDR2 reads SNEGSKA (reference sequence). This CDR3 is built from 14 residues.

This clonotype was seen many times. This CDR3 reads CASSLGGVEAFF. The CDR3 coding sequence is TGTGCCAGCAGTCTCGGAGGCGTTGAAGCTTTCTTT. The genes are TRBV12-3 or TRBV12-4 and TRBJ1-1; the D is unclear. Trimming stripped 5 bases from V and 7 bases from J, with 11 bases between. The CDR3 has 12 amino acids.